In its sample, the clone carrying this T cell receptor (beta chain) was seen a few times. Both 60 Vbeta primers and 13 Jbeta primers went into the PCR. Using immunoSEQ multiplex PCR, the repertoire was profiled, and TCRdb retains in-frame clones only, with some absent. The data show fewer than 250,000 clones, 76% seen once. The data were taken from a study of cytomegalovirus exposure and HLA in healthy donors. This CDR3 region has 14 residues. Germline CDR1 is SNHLY and CDR2 is FYNNEI. Between the trimmed V and J ends, which lost 6 bases and 0 bases, there was a span of 10 bases. The chain employs TRBV2 and TRBJ2-3; TRBD2 is a possible D gene (5 bases). The sequencing input was PBMCs. The clonotype comes from a man aged 18 to 30 in good health and CMV-seronegative. In DNA form, the CDR3 reads TGTGCCAGCAGGGGGAGCCCGAGCACAGATACGCAGTATTTT. Protein sequence: CASRGSPSTDTQYF.